Listed here are 2 T cell receptor beta chains from one sample, sequenced in a study of Ad26.COV2.S vaccination and SARS-CoV-2 variants. TCRdb's copy holds only in-frame clones and misses some; the assay was immunoSEQ multiplex PCR. Of under 550,000 clones listed, 75% to 95% are singletons. The treatment is: around 19 received Ad26.COV2.S at low or high dose, single or two shots; about five received placebo; per-sample allocation not given. Day 63 after the first injection of vaccine or placebo was the sampling time. Sequencing was performed on peripheral blood, taken in a trial of Ad26.COV2.S vaccine versus placebo. The receptors were gathered from a person aged 18-65 years who received the Ad26.COV2.S COVID-19 vaccine or a placebo.

This chain links TRBV5-1 with TRBJ2-3; 7 nucleotides match TRBD2. Losses at the gene ends were 4 bases for V and 0 bases for J; bases not matched to a gene: 8. The CDR3 covers 16 residues. Germline lookup yields CDR1 SGHRS and CDR2 YFSETQ. CDR3: CASSLISGTSTDTQYF. The CDR3, as DNA: TGCGCCAGCAGCCTAATAAGCGGGACGAGCACAGATACGCAGTATTTT.

The genes are TRBV13 and TRBJ2-7; maybe TRBD2 (5 bases). Germline V gives CDR1 PRHDT, CDR2 FYEKMQ (reference sequence). V lost 5 bases and J lost 2, with 13 bases in between. The CDR3 is 14 residues long. The CDR3 here is CASSLGVSPYEQYF. In DNA, the CDR3 is TGTGCCAGCAGCCTGGGAGTTTCCCCCTACGAGCAGTACTTC.